The 13 T cell receptor beta chains in this list originate from one sample, sequenced in a study of cytomegalovirus exposure and HLA in healthy donors. The PCR had 60 Vbeta and 13 Jbeta primers. Some clones are missing from TCRdb's copy, which holds only in-frame ones; the method was immunoSEQ multiplex PCR. Found here are about 81,000 clones, just over 75% of them singletons; the top ten hold 2.5% to 3.5%. Sequencing input: PBMCs. Receptors were obtained from a man aged 45-65 years in good health and CMV-seropositive.

The V gene is TRBV7-6, the J gene TRBJ1-2; D uncertain. Deletions cut 0 bases from V and 1 base from J, with 6 bases between. CDR1 is SGHVS, CDR2 FNYEAQ, per germline. CDR3 length equals 14 residues. Here the CDR3 DNA reads TGTGCCAGCAGCTTAGCAGGGAGTAACTATGGCTACACCTTC. Its protein product is CASSLAGSNYGYTF.

Of note for this clone: Distinct nucleotide sequences in the sample also encode this CDR3. The rearrangement uses TRBV18 and TRBJ1-1; D unresolved. Germline-derived CDR1 and CDR2 are KGHSH and LQKENI. CDR3 length equals 12 residues. Trimming took 3 bases from V and 2 from J, leaving 4 bases between them. The CDR3, as DNA: TGTGCCAGCTCACCCAGTAACACTGAAGCTTTCTTT. This codes for CASSPSNTEAFF.

The J gene is TRBJ1-4, the V gene TRBV21-1; whether TRBD1, the table's D call, matches the DNA was not checked. TRBV21-1 is shown as a pseudogene. The CDR3 length is 18 residues. The CDR3 region has the DNA TGTGCCAGCAGCAAAGTTGCGGACAGGCGGATTGTGGGCGAAAAACTGTTTTTT. It translates to CASSKVADRRIVGEKLFF.

The V and J genes are TRBV10-3 and TRBJ2-3; TRBD2 matches at 7 bases. V gave up 6 bases and J gave up 5 bases; unmatched junction bases: 5. Germline V lookup: CDR1 ENHRY, CDR2 SYGVKD. The CDR3 totals 13 residues. CDR3 residues: CAIRGEGGDTQYF. As DNA, the CDR3 is TGTGCCATCAGGGGGGAGGGAGGAGATACGCAGTATTTT.

The chain recombines TRBV7-9 with TRBJ2-1; the match to TRBD2 covers 14 bases. The CDR3 sequence is 15 residues long. The V gene end was trimmed by 4 bases and the J gene end by 9 bases; junction bases not matched to a gene: 5. Germline V gives CDR1 SEHNR, CDR2 FQNEAQ (reference sequence). For the CDR3, the DNA is TGTGCCAGCAGCTCCGGGACTAGCGGGAGTATTGAGCAGTTCTTC. Translation gives CASSSGTSGSIEQFF.

V usage is TRBV18 and J usage is TRBJ2-3; D not certain. Between the trimmed V and J ends, which lost 4 bases and 3 bases, there was a span of 8 bases. The CDR3 runs 13 residues. The germline gives CDR1 KGHSH, CDR2 LQKENI. The chain's CDR3 is CASSQVATDTQYF. CDR3 bases: TGTGCCAGCTCACAAGTCGCGACAGATACGCAGTATTTT.

A few counts support this clone. The rearrangement links TRBV6-5 to TRBJ2-7; D is unclear. The CDR3 runs to 16 residues. In germline, CDR1 is MNHEY, CDR2 SVGAGI. Trimming pared 4 bases from V and 4 bases from J, leaving 20 bases between. The CDR3 loop reads CASSFFKQKAAYEQYF. For the CDR3, the DNA is TGTGCCAGCAGTTTTTTCAAGCAGAAGGCGGCATACGAGCAGTACTTC.

The DNA of the CDR3 is TGTGCCAGCAGCCCGCTCCTGGGACTAGCGGGAGACAGCCCCAATGAGCAGTTCTTC. It specifies CASSPLLGLAGDSPNEQFF. The chain combines TRBV11-2 with TRBJ2-1; 14 bases agree with TRBD2. Germline values: CDR1 SGHAT, CDR2 FQNNGV. This CDR3 spans 19 amino acids. V trimming: 5 bases; J trimming: 6 bases; junction bases outside the gene matches: 15.

The chain links TRBV5-4 to TRBJ2-7, with 10 bases that match TRBD1. The V gene end was trimmed by 5 bases and the J gene end by 5 bases; junction bases not matched to a gene: 7. The CDR3 is 14 residues long. CDR1 and CDR2 (germline): SGHNT, YYREEE (reference sequence). The CDR3 nucleotides are TGTGCCAGCAGATCGGACAGGGGGAGGCACGAGCAGTACTTC. This codes for CASRSDRGRHEQYF.

This rearrangement joins TRBV5-1 to TRBJ2-3, with TRBD1 matching 8 bases. Germline trimming cut 3 bases from V and 2 bases from J; bases unmatched to any gene: 2. The germline gives CDR1 SGHRS, CDR2 YFSETQ. This CDR3 spans 14 amino acids. In DNA, the CDR3 is TGCGCCAGCAGCTGGGACAGGCTCACAGATACGCAGTATTTT. Protein product: CASSWDRLTDTQYF.

V is TRBV9 and J is TRBJ2-7; D possibly corresponds to TRBD2 (6 bases). V gave up 4 bases and J gave up 2 bases, with 16 bases separating them. Germline lookup yields CDR1 SGDLS and CDR2 YYNGEE. The CDR3 contains 15 residues. The CDR3 here is CASSKTSSSTYEQYF. The CDR3 DNA follows: TGTGCCAGCAGCAAGACTAGTTCATCGACCTACGAGCAGTACTTC.

This sequence joins TRBV9 and TRBJ2-1, with D tentatively TRBD2 (5 bases). V gave up 0 bases and J gave up 1 base, with 8 bases separating them. CDR1 SGDLS and CDR2 YYNGEE come from the germline V gene. This CDR3 comprises 15 residues. The CDR3 here is CASSVAAVSYNEQFF. The CDR3 nucleotides are TGTGCCAGCAGCGTAGCAGCGGTATCCTACAATGAGCAGTTCTTC.

The J gene is TRBJ1-3, the V gene TRBV7-8; 8 bases are a match to TRBD1. This CDR3 region has 15 residues. Unmatched junction bases numbered 6, after V lost 6 bases and J lost 2 bases. The germline V gene has CDR1 SGHVS and CDR2 FQNEAQ. The CDR3 nucleotides are TGTGCCAGCAGGCTACAGGGGGTGACTGGAAACACCATATATTTT. Translation gives CASRLQGVTGNTIYF.